These T cell receptor beta chains were read from a single sample in a study of shared clonotypes between healthy human individuals. Here immunoSEQ multiplex PCR was the method, and the copy in TCRdb shows in-frame clones only, minus some. The repertoire consists of over a million clones, with approximately 80% occurring once and the leading ten covering under 0.65%. The sample taken for sequencing was memory CD4+ T cells from PBMCs. The receptors were sampled from a man between 18 and 35 years old in good health. Some clones in this sample may be carry-over from other donors' samples. Each CDR3 is given with its conserved first and last residue. D genes are given only for firm matches. Not every row has a clone size; where given, it reads once, few, many or a size class.

-	TRBV28	-	TRBJ2-2	CASSLGGTEPLSGELFF	TGTGCCAGCAGTTTGGGTGGGACGGAACCTCTCTCCGGGGAGCTGTTTTTT
-	TRBV9	TRBD2	TRBJ2-1	CASSVISGSDEQFF	TGTGCCAGCAGCGTCATTAGCGGGAGCGATGAGCAGTTCTTC
-	TRBV28	-	TRBJ1-1	CASGGYERTEAFF	TGTGCCAGCGGGGGGTACGAACGGACTGAAGCTTTCTTT
-	TRBV27	-	TRBJ1-5	CASRQTPGLGPQHF	TGTGCCAGCAGGCAAACCCCGGGACTAGGGCCCCAGCATTTT
-	TRBV5-6	-	TRBJ1-1	CASSSTNTEAFF	TGTGCCAGCAGCTCTACGAACACTGAAGCTTTCTTT
-	TRBV5-1	TRBD2	TRBJ2-1	CASSRSGLPNEQFF	TGCGCCAGCAGCCGATCGGGACTACCAAATGAGCAGTTCTTC
-	TRBV29-1	TRBD1	TRBJ2-3	CSAEPGQGADTQYF	TGCAGCGCCGAACCGGGACAGGGGGCAGATACGCAGTATTTT
-	TRBV7-9	-	TRBJ2-1	CASSKSLSWNEQFF	TGTGCCAGCAGTAAGTCCTTAAGCTGGAATGAGCAGTTCTTC
-	TRBV29-1	-	TRBJ2-2	CSVEDWSVGELFF	TGCAGCGTTGAAGACTGGTCGGTCGGGGAGCTGTTTTTT
few	TRBV7-9	-	TRBJ1-1	CASSLINTEAFF	TGTGCCAGCAGCTTGATTAACACTGAAGCTTTCTTT
many	TRBV27	TRBD2	TRBJ2-3	CASSLVLAGPDTQYF	TGTGCCAGCAGTTTGGTCCTAGCGGGTCCAGATACGCAGTATTTT
-	TRBV6-1	-	TRBJ2-7	CASTVRSVTEQYF	TGTGCCAGCACCGTGAGGAGTGTAACCGAGCAGTACTTC
-	TRBV28	TRBD2	TRBJ2-1	CASSPLAGGVYNEQFF	TGTGCCAGCAGTCCGCTAGCGGGAGGGGTCTACAATGAGCAGTTCTTC
-	TRBV11-2	TRBD2	TRBJ2-1	CASSLDWFSLGLAFYNEQFF	TGTGCCAGCAGCTTAGACTGGTTCAGCCTGGGACTAGCGTTTTACAATGAGCAGTTCTTC
-	TRBV4-1	TRBD2	TRBJ2-3	CAIPKAGDSTDTQYF	TGCGCCATTCCGAAGGCGGGAGATAGCACAGATACGCAGTATTTT
-	TRBV9	-	TRBJ1-1	CASSVGGTLNTEAFF	TGTGCCAGCAGCGTAGGGGGGACCTTGAACACTGAAGCTTTCTTT
-	TRBV15	-	TRBJ1-1	CATSERLPLNTEAFF	TGTGCCACCAGCGAACGACTTCCCTTGAACACTGAAGCTTTCTTT
-	TRBV20-1	-	TRBJ1-2	CGGLGYTF	TGCGGAGGTTTGGGCTACACCTTC
-	TRBV9	TRBD1	TRBJ1-1	CASSTQGQGATEAFF	TGTGCCAGCAGCACCCAGGGGCAGGGGGCGACTGAAGCTTTCTTT
-	TRBV20-1	-	TRBJ2-5	CSRSGGETQYF	TGCAGCCGGTCCGGTGGGGAGACCCAGTACTTC
-	TRBV7-2	TRBD2	TRBJ2-1	CASSRRLAGDNEQFF	TGTGCCAGCAGCCGACGACTAGCGGGAGACAATGAGCAGTTCTTC
-	TRBV1	-	TRBJ2-7	CTSSQVCGVTYEQYF	TGCACCAGCAGCCAAGTTTGCGGGGTTACCTACGAGCAGTACTTC
-	TRBV12-5	TRBD1	TRBJ1-2	CASGFKSTIYRGEDYGYTF	TGTGCTAGTGGTTTTAAGTCCACCATATACAGGGGAGAGGACTATGGCTACACCTTC
-	TRBV21-1	-	TRBJ2-3	CASSIRDYSYTDTQYF	TGTGCCAGCAGCATCCGGGACTACTCCTACACAGATACGCAGTATTTT
-	TRBV5-1	-	TRBJ2-5	CASSLRHQETQYF	TGCGCCAGCAGCTTGAGGCACCAAGAGACCCAGTACTTC
-	TRBV6-1	TRBD1	TRBJ1-5	CASRGDRYGNQPQHF	TGTGCCAGCAGGGGGGACAGGTACGGAAATCAGCCCCAGCATTTT
-	TRBV5-4	TRBD1	TRBJ1-1	CASSIGQGPSNTEAFF	TGTGCCAGCAGCATCGGACAGGGCCCCTCGAACACTGAAGCTTTCTTT
-	TRBV28	-	TRBJ2-1	CASSLLRERAYNEQFF	TGTGCCAGCAGTTTATTACGGGAGCGGGCCTACAATGAGCAGTTCTTC
-	TRBV6-5	-	TRBJ1-5	CASSSHFSNQPQHF	TGTGCCAGCAGTTCCCACTTTAGCAATCAGCCCCAGCATTTT
-	TRBV14	-	TRBJ2-1	CASSPTHNEQFF	TGTGCCAGCAGCCCCACGCACAATGAGCAGTTCTTC
few	TRBV28	-	TRBJ2-7	CASSSPSTGHEQYF	TGTGCCAGCAGTTCCCCTTCGACAGGTCACGAGCAGTACTTC
once	TRBV5-1	TRBD2	TRBJ2-5	CASSFGLAGVPETQYF	TGCGCCAGCAGCTTCGGACTAGCGGGAGTCCCGGAGACCCAGTACTTC
-	TRBV18	-	TRBJ2-2	CASSPDSNTGELFF	TGTGCCAGCTCACCGGACAGTAACACCGGGGAGCTGTTTTTT
-	TRBV15	-	TRBJ2-7	CATSRDRGASYEQYF	TGTGCCACCAGCAGAGATCGGGGGGCCTCCTACGAGCAGTACTTC
-	TRBV27	-	TRBJ1-2	CASSFTGGNGYTF	TGTGCCAGCAGTTTCACAGGAGGGAATGGCTACACCTTC
-	TRBV10-3	TRBD1	TRBJ1-1	CAIKDTGVTEAFF	TGTGCCATCAAAGATACAGGGGTCACTGAAGCTTTCTTT
-	TRBV6-5	TRBD2	TRBJ2-3	CASKAGVTDTQYF	TGTGCCAGCAAGGCGGGAGTCACAGATACGCAGTATTTT
-	TRBV5-1	-	TRBJ2-4	CASSSGPSDIQYF	TGCGCCAGCAGCTCGGGCCCATCGGACATTCAGTACTTC
-	TRBV2	-	TRBJ2-1	CASSWYNEQFF	TGTGCCAGCAGCTGGTACAATGAGCAGTTCTTC
-	TRBV5-8	-	TRBJ2-4	CASSLWGLGSYIQYF	TGTGCCAGCAGCTTGTGGGGCCTCGGGTCATACATTCAGTACTTC
-	TRBV7-9	TRBD1	TRBJ2-5	CASSSGTGESETQYF	TGTGCCAGCAGCTCTGGGACAGGGGAGTCGGAGACCCAGTACTTC
-	TRBV12-5	-	TRBJ2-1	CASGLGQPHEQFF	TGTGCTAGTGGTTTAGGGCAGCCCCATGAGCAGTTCTTC
-	TRBV6-1	-	TRBJ1-2	CASRVGSLRRYGYTF	TGTGCCAGCAGGGTCGGTAGTCTTCGGAGGTATGGCTACACCTTC
-	TRBV7-3	-	TRBJ2-3	CASSLGGRGTDTQYF	TGTGCCAGCAGCTTAGGGGGCAGGGGCACAGATACGCAGTATTTT
-	TRBV27	-	TRBJ1-4	CASRALTGYGLFF	TGTGCCAGCAGAGCCCTTACAGGGTATGGACTGTTTTTT
few	TRBV28	TRBD2	TRBJ2-1	CASSLTGGSYNEQFF	TGTGCCAGCAGTTTAACGGGGGGATCCTACAATGAGCAGTTCTTC
-	TRBV5-6	-	TRBJ2-5	CASSLSQDRPRETQYF	TGTGCCAGCAGCTTGTCCCAAGACAGGCCAAGGGAGACCCAGTACTTC